A selection of T cell receptor beta chains follows, all from one sample in a study of persistence of HIV-infected CD4 T cells. No antigens are known for them. TCRdb keeps only in-frame clones here, not all; method: immunoSEQ multiplex PCR. The sample records 6,500 to 8,500 clones, approximately 63% being singletons. Sequencing used CD4+ T cells sorted from PBMCs after approximately 19-hour stimulation, obtained from a patient who received antiretroviral therapy. The origin of the receptors is an adult man with HIV who was CMV-seropositive. The CDR3 runs from the conserved cysteine through the conserved F or W. The D gene is left open where the match is weak. Not every row has a clone size; where given, it reads once, few, many or a size class.

d_call	v_call	clone_size	j_call	cdr3_length	cdr3_aa	cdr3_nt
.	TRBV14	.	TRBJ1-1	16	CASSQGAKQSQFEAFF	TGTGCCAGCAGCCAAGGGGCTAAGCAGAGTCAATTTGAAGCTTTCTTT
TRBD2	TRBV4-1	.	TRBJ2-2	17	CASNPKWTSGNTGELFF	TGCGCCAGCAACCCGAAGTGGACTAGCGGGAACACCGGGGAGCTGTTTTTT
TRBD1	TRBV18	.	TRBJ2-7	15	CASSPTRTGRDEQYF	TGTGCCAGCTCACCTACCCGGACAGGGCGGGACGAGCAGTACTTC
TRBD1	TRBV7-8	few	TRBJ2-7	15	CASSPTGGISYEQYF	TGTGCCAGCAGCCCTACAGGGGGAATTTCCTACGAGCAGTACTTC
.	TRBV6-5	.	TRBJ1-1	15	CASSYDAKRGTEAFF	TGTGCCAGCAGTTACGACGCGAAGAGGGGCACTGAAGCTTTCTTT
.	TRBV5-1	.	TRBJ2-7	14	CASSLPSTAYEQYF	TGCGCCAGCAGCCTTCCCTCTACGGCGTACGAGCAGTACTTC
.	TRBV7-2	.	TRBJ2-5	13	CASSLVIEETQYF	TGTGCCAGCAGCTTAGTTATTGAGGAGACCCAGTACTTC
TRBD1	TRBV19	.	TRBJ1-5	14	CASRTPTGNQPQHF	TGTGCCAGCCGAACCCCGACAGGGAATCAGCCCCAGCATTTT
TRBD2	TRBV9	.	TRBJ2-5	13	CASSLSRGETQYF	TGTGCCAGCAGCCTCTCGCGGGGGGAGACCCAGTACTTC
.	TRBV19	.	TRBJ1-6	14	CASSIQGLNSPLHF	TGTGCCAGTAGTATACAGGGTCTCAATTCACCCCTCCACTTT
.	TRBV9	few	TRBJ1-1	14	CASSVGGGETEAFF	TGTGCCAGCAGCGTAGGAGGGGGAGAAACTGAAGCTTTCTTT
.	TRBV27	.	TRBJ2-5	15	CASTPSRSGQETQYF	TGTGCCAGCACCCCCTCCCGATCGGGTCAAGAGACCCAGTACTTC
.	TRBV7-8	.	TRBJ2-2	15	CASSLASEGTGELFF	TGTGCCAGCAGCTTAGCGAGTGAGGGGACCGGGGAGCTGTTTTTT
.	TRBV7-2	few	TRBJ2-7	13	CASSYTNSYEQYF	TGTGCCAGCAGTTACACAAACTCCTACGAGCAGTACTTC
TRBD2	TRBV10-3	few	TRBJ2-3	14	CAIRVAGNTDTQYF	TGTGCCATCAGAGTAGCGGGAAACACAGATACGCAGTATTTT
.	TRBV14	few	TRBJ1-2	16	CASSLQGAVGSYGYTF	TGTGCCAGCAGCCTCCAGGGAGCCGTGGGCTCCTATGGCTACACCTTC
.	TRBV10-3	once	TRBJ1-5	12	CAISDLNQPQHF	TGTGCCATCAGCGACCTCAATCAGCCCCAGCATTTT
TRBD1	TRBV29-1	.	TRBJ1-6	14	CSARTGPGNSPLHF	TGCAGCGCCCGGACAGGGCCCGGGAATTCACCCCTCCACTTT
.	TRBV6-2/TRBV6-3	few	TRBJ1-5	15	CASSYSAGPNQPQHF	TGTGCCAGCAGTTACTCAGCAGGGCCCAATCAGCCCCAGCATTTT
TRBD2	TRBV10-3	.	TRBJ2-5	15	CAISDTTSAKETQYF	TGTGCCATCAGTGACACCACTAGCGCAAAAGAGACCCAGTACTTC
.	TRBV15	few	TRBJ2-2	14	CATSTGLHTGELFF	TGTGCCACCAGCACGGGATTACACACCGGGGAGCTGTTTTTT
TRBD1	TRBV29-1	.	TRBJ2-7	13	CSVAGQTYYEQYF	TGCAGCGTTGCGGGACAGACATACTACGAGCAGTACTTC
TRBD1	TRBV3-1/TRBV3-2	few	TRBJ1-1	16	CASSRTPGQGAAEAFF	TGTGCCAGCAGCCGCACACCGGGACAGGGGGCTGCTGAAGCTTTCTTT
.	TRBV12-3/TRBV12-4	.	TRBJ2-1	13	CASSLGLKGEQFF	TGTGCCAGCAGTTTAGGATTGAAGGGGGAGCAGTTCTTC
TRBD1	TRBV19	.	TRBJ2-7	12	CASSRDRDEQYF	TGTGCCAGTAGCCGCGACAGGGACGAGCAGTACTTC
.	TRBV19	.	TRBJ2-3	11	CASSRWDTQYF	TGTGCCAGTAGCCGTTGGGATACGCAGTATTTT
.	TRBV7-2	.	TRBJ1-2	14	CASSTHRDSYGYTF	TGTGCCAGCAGCACCCACAGGGATAGCTATGGCTACACCTTC